A single sample gave rise to the 20 T cell receptor beta chains below, sequenced in a study of blood T cells in healthy people across ages. Then a second PCR, running about 6 to 12 cycles, was carried out with a sample-barcoded 5' primer and a J-beta primer mix. TCRdb called the 5' RACE reads again in MiXCR, with one record for every CDR3 protein. The repertoire has hundreds of thousands of distinct CDR3 sequences, around 20% of them found once; the top ten carry approximately 3.6%. The sequenced material came from blood. These receptors originate from a man aged 65-85 years in good health.

This clonotype was detected only a few times. At one boundary the junction diverges from the germline segment, which might be a read error. V is TRBV10-3 and J is TRBJ2-5; unclear D gene. The V gene's germline CDR1 is ENHRY and CDR2 SYGVKD. This CDR3 comprises 12 residues. The CDR3 here is CATSAGPETQYF. CDR3 bases: TGTGCCACCAGTGCTGGGCCGGAGACCCAGTACTTC.

This clonotype was seen ten or more times. J is TRBJ1-1 and V is TRBV27, with D unresolved. Germline V gene data show CDR1 as MNHEY and CDR2 as SMNVEV (reference sequence). The V gene lost 5 bases and the J gene lost 1 base, with 8 bases spanning the gap. CDR3 length equals 13 residues. DNA for the CDR3: TGTGCCAGCAGTATGTGGCAGAACACTGAAGCTTTCTTT. Encoded protein: CASSMWQNTEAFF.

Here the CDR3 DNA reads TGCAGTGCTAGACGGACAGGGGGCCCCTACGAGCAGTACTTC. Translation gives CSARRTGGPYEQYF. This chain joins TRBV20-1 and TRBJ2-7; TRBD1 matches 11 bases. Unmatched junction bases numbered 2, after V lost 2 bases and J lost 2 bases. This CDR3 has 14 amino acids. Germline V gives CDR1 DFQATT, CDR2 SNEGSKA (reference sequence).

Of note for this clonotype: The junction shows a germline mismatch at one end, possibly a read error. The chain has TRBV3-1 and TRBJ2-1, with unresolved D. Germline loops: CDR1 LGHDT, CDR2 YNNKEL (reference sequence). The CDR3 runs 16 residues. The CDR3 region has the DNA TGTGCCTGCAGCCGACGGCCGGTGGCCCCTTACAATGAGCAGTTCTTC. This gives the protein CACSRRPVAPYNEQFF.

This clonotype was observed a few times. CDR3 sequence reads: CASSLGQGEQPQHF. The CDR3 bases are TGTGCCAGCAGTTTGGGGCAGGGGGAGCAGCCCCAGCATTTT. V gene TRBV12-3 or TRBV12-4 combines with J gene TRBJ1-5; 7 nucleotides align to TRBD1. The V and J ends lost 3 bases and 7 bases, in that order; junction bases with no gene match: 6. This CDR3 spans 14 amino acids.

In the case of this clonotype: This could be a read error, since a much larger clone is one nucleotide away. CDR3 sequence reads: CASGSYSGSLYNEQFF. The CDR3, as DNA: TGTGCTAGTGGTTCGTATAGCGGGAGTCTCTACAATGAGCAGTTCTTC. The V gene is TRBV12-5, the J gene TRBJ2-1, with 9 nucleotides matching TRBD2. Germline CDR1 and CDR2: LGHNT and FRNRAP. The length of the CDR3 is 16 residues. With V trimmed by 4 bases and J by 3 bases, 7 bases remained unmatched.

This clonotype was observed a handful of times. The gene calls are TRBV7-3 and TRBJ2-2; 11 nucleotides align to TRBD2. V trimming: 2 bases; J trimming: 6 bases; junction bases outside the gene matches: 8. Germline lookup yields CDR1 SGHTA and CDR2 FQGTGA. This CDR3 has 17 amino acids. CDR3 in DNA: TGTGCCAGCAGCTTACGTCTAGCGGGAGGAACGGCCGGGGAGCTGTTTTTT. It yields the protein CASSLRLAGGTAGELFF.

The chain has TRBV11-2 and TRBJ2-1; 11 bases line up with TRBD2. Judging by the DNA end, TRBJ2-5 fits better; the J call may be wrong. Per the germline V gene, CDR1 is SGHAT and CDR2 is FQNNGV. The CDR3 runs 17 residues. This CDR3 reads CASSPGDLAGGPRTQYF. Here the CDR3 DNA reads TGTGCCAGCAGCCCGGGGGATTTAGCGGGAGGGCCAAGGACCCAGTACTTC.

With respect to this clonotype: At one end, the junction sequence differs from germline, possibly due to a read error. In nucleotides, the CDR3 is TGCAGTGCCAGAGCCTCGGGGTACGACCAGTACTTC. It specifies CSARASGYDQYF. This sequence joins TRBV20-1 and TRBJ2-5; a possible D gene is TRBD2 (5 bases). The germline CDR1 and CDR2 sequences are DFQATT and SNEGSKA (reference sequence). The CDR3 loop spans 12 amino acids.

The CDR3 here is CATSPQAGNEQFF. The CDR3 DNA sequence: TGTGCCACCAGCCCCCAGGCAGGAAATGAGCAGTTCTTC. The chain employs TRBV15 and TRBJ2-1; D gene ambiguous. V gave up 5 bases and J gave up 7 bases, with 12 bases separating them. This CDR3 spans 13 amino acids. Per germline, CDR1 LNHNV and CDR2 YYDKDF (reference sequence). Full variable domain (missing parts from reference TRBV15 and TRBJ2-1): DAMVIQNPRYQVTQFGKPVTLSCSQTLNHNVMYWYQQKSSQAPKLLFHYYDKDFNNEADTPDNFQSRRPNTSFCFLDIRSPGLGDTAMYLCATSPQAGNEQFFGPGTRLTVL.

In this sample, this clonotype turned up a few times. The gene calls are TRBV4-3 and TRBJ2-7; D gene unclear. CDR1 is LGHNA, CDR2 YSLEER, per germline. The V gene lost 0 bases and the J gene lost 3 bases, with 18 bases spanning the gap. This CDR3 has 17 residues. The CDR3 region is CASSQETSARTSYEQYF. DNA of the CDR3: TGCGCCAGCAGCCAAGAAACGAGCGCCCGTACCAGCTACGAGCAGTACTTC.

This clonotype has just a few counts. CDR3 region: CASSPQGNSSPLHF. The CDR3, as DNA: TGTGCCAGCAGCCCCCAGGGGAATAGCTCACCCCTCCACTTT. The rearrangement uses TRBV7-2 and TRBJ1-6, with a possible D match to TRBD1 (6 bases). Germline lookup yields CDR1 SGHTA and CDR2 FQGNSA. Trimming took off 5 bases at V and 10 bases at J, with 15 bases between the two ends. CDR3 length equals 14 residues.

This clonotype was observed a handful of times. The J gene is TRBJ2-1, the V gene TRBV20-1, with 10 positions matching TRBD1. The DNA end is a closer match to TRBJ2-7, so the J assignment may be wrong. Germline lookup yields CDR1 DFQATT and CDR2 SNEGSKA (reference sequence). The CDR3 covers 14 residues. CDR3 DNA: TGCAGTGCACCGAGGGGGGACAGGGGCTACGAGCAGTACTTC. Translated, it gives CSAPRGDRGYEQYF.

In DNA, the CDR3 is TGCAGTGCTAGAGACCCAAGACAGGGGGCGGACTATGGCTACACCTTC. Translation: CSARDPRQGADYGYTF. The rearrangement uses TRBV20-1 and TRBJ1-2, with 10 bases that match TRBD1. V lost 0 bases to trimming and J lost 3 bases; unmatched junction nucleotides: 7. The CDR3 is 16 amino acids. Looked up from germline, CDR1 is DFQATT and CDR2 is SNEGSKA (reference sequence).

This clonotype appeared a single time. At one end, the junction sequence differs from germline, possibly due to a read error. V gene TRBV2 combines with J gene TRBJ2-2; possibly TRBD2 for D (5 bases). Germline assignment: CDR1 SNHLY and CDR2 FYNNEI. The CDR3 covers 16 residues. The CDR3 spells CAGSSPGLAVTGELFF. The CDR3 DNA follows: TGTGCCGGCAGTAGCCCTGGGCTAGCCGTCACCGGGGAGCTGTTTTTT. Full variable domain (missing parts from reference TRBV2 and TRBJ2-2): EPEVTQTPSHQVTQMGQEVILRCVPISNHLYFYWYRQILGQKVEFLVSFYNNEISEKSEIFDDQFSVERPDGSNFTLKIRSTKLEDSAMYFCAGSSPGLAVTGELFFGEGSRLTVL.

For the CDR3, the DNA is TGCAGTGCCAGCCCCCAAGGTACCCTCTACGAGCAGTACTTC. Its translation: CSASPQGTLYEQYF. This chain uses TRBV20-1 with TRBJ2-1; D not certain. Judging by the DNA end, TRBJ2-7 fits better; the J call may be wrong. CDR3 length equals 14 residues. Germline values: CDR1 DFQATT, CDR2 SNEGSKA (reference sequence).

Ten or more counts support this clonotype. The chain links TRBV6-6 to TRBJ2-1, with 12 bases that match TRBD2. V was pared by 5 bases and J by 0 bases, with 5 bases of the junction left unmatched. Germline CDR1 and CDR2: MNHNY and SVGAGI (reference sequence). This CDR3 has 17 residues. This CDR3 reads CASSRGLAGLSYNEQFF. CDR3 bases: TGTGCCAGCAGTCGTGGACTAGCGGGACTCTCCTACAATGAGCAGTTCTTC.

This clonotype was counted between two and nine times. The rearrangement uses TRBV6-5 and TRBJ2-5; D might be TRBD1 or TRBD2, each matching 6 bases. The assigned J gene may be wrong: the sequence end matches TRBJ2-7 better. From germline, CDR1 is MNHEY and CDR2 SVGAGI. This CDR3 has 15 residues. The CDR3 loop is CASSRPGAPSYEQYF. For the CDR3, the DNA is TGTGCCAGCAGTCGCCCGGGGGCCCCCTCCTACGAGCAGTACTTC.

This clonotype was seen a few times. The chain employs TRBV6-1 and TRBJ1-4; maybe TRBD1 (5 bases). Per germline, CDR1 MNHNS and CDR2 SASEGT. This CDR3 is 14 amino acids long. V was clipped by 4 bases and J by 5 bases, with 11 bases between them. CDR3 in DNA: TGTGCCAGCAGTGGGGGACCTCTCAATGAAAAACTGTTTTTT. Encoded protein: CASSGGPLNEKLFF.

This chain uses TRBV20-1 with TRBJ2-7; no clear D gene. This CDR3 is built from 14 residues. Germline CDR1 DFQATT, CDR2 SNEGSKA (reference sequence). Trimming took off 0 bases at V and 3 bases at J, with 12 bases between the two ends. Here the CDR3 DNA reads TGCAGTGCTAGAGAAGGCCCGGTCCTCTACGAGCAGTACTTC. It is translated as CSAREGPVLYEQYF.